This T cell receptor (beta chain) was profiled in a study of human T cells and chemical hapten exposure. Overall study findings and caveats: No change in TCRs above 1 in 1000 frequency was produced by DPC sensitization.

Time point noted: healthy volunteer bleed at 6 weeks. Unseparated into fractions, whole blood served as the source from which total RNA was extracted. The J segment lost 2 bases and the V segment lost 5 bases, leaving 5 bases of the junction unmatched. Germline CDR1 MNHEY, CDR2 SVGEGT. The CDR3 covers 14 residues. To note about this clonotype: Its antigen remains unknown.

TCRdb recomputed calls from the RACE reads with MiXCR, one row per CDR3 protein. The repertoire holds 70,000 to 85,000 distinct CDR3 sequences, with about 9% as singletons. The V gene is TRBV6-2 or TRBV6-3, the J gene TRBJ2-7; 8 bases line up with TRBD1. The sequenced material came from whole blood. The TCR originated in a male donor in good health. Some clones in this sample may be carry-over from other donors' samples. The CDR3: CASSPDRVTYEQYF. The CDR3, as DNA: TGTGCCAGCAGTCCGGACAGGGTGACCTACGAGCAGTACTTC.